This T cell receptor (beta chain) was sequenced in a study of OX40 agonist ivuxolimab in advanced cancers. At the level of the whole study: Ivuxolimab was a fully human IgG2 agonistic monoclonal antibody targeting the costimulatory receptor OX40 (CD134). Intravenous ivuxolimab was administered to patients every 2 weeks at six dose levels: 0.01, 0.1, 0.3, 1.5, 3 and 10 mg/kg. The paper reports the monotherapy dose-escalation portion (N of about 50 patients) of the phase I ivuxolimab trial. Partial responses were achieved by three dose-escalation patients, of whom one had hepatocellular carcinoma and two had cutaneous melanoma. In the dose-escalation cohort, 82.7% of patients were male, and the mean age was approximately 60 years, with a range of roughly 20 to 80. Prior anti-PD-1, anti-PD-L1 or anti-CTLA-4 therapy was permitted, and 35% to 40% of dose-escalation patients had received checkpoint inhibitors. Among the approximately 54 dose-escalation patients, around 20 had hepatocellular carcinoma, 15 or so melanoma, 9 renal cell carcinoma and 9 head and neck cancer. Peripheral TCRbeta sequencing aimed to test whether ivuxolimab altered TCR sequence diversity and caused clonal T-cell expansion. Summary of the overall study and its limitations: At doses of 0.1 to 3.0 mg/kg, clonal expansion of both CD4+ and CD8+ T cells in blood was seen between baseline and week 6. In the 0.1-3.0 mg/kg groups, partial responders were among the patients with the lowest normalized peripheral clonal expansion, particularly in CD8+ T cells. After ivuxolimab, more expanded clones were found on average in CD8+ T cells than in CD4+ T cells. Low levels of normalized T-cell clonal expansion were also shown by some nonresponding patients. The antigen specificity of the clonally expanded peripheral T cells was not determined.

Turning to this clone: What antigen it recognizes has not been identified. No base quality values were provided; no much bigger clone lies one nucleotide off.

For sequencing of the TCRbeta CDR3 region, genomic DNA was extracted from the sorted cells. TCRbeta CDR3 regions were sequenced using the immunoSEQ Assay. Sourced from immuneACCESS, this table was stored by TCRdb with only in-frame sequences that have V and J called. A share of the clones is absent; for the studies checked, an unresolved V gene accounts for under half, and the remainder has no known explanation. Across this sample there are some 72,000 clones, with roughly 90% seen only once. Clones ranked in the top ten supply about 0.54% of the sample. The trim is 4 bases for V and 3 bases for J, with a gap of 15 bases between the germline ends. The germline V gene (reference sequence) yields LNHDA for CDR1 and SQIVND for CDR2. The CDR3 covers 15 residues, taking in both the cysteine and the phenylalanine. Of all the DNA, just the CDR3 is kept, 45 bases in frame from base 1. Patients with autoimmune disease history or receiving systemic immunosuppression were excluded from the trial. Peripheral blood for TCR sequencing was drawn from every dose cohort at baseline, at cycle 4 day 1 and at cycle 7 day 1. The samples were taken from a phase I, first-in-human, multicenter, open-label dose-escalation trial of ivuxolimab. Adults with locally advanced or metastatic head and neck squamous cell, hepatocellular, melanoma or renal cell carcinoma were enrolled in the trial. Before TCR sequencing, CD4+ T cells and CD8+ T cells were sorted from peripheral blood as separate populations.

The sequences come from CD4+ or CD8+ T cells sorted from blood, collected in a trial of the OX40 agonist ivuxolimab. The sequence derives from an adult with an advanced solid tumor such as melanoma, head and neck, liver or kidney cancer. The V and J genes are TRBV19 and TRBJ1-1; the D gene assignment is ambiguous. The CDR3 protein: CASSNFGDLDTEAFF. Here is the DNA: TGTGCCAGTAGTAATTTCGGGGATTTGGACACTGAAGCTTTCTTT.